Listed below are T cell receptor beta chains from one sample, sequenced in a study of beta chain features in type 1 diabetes. Sequencing was performed with immunoSEQ multiplex PCR; in TCRdb, only in-frame clones are kept and a portion is missing. Of 300,000 to 450,000 clones listed, roughly an eighth are singletons. The sample consisted of naive CD4+ T cells from blood. Receptors were obtained from a man younger than 30 in good health. Both conserved end residues are part of each CDR3. Each record gives: clone size, D gene, J gene, V gene, CDR3 DNA, CDR3 protein. The D gene is left open where the match is weak. Rows give clone size only sometimes, using once, few, many, or a class for an expanded clone.

.,TRBD1,TRBJ1-5,TRBV6-1,TGTGCCAGCGTTAAGGACAGGACGGATCAGCCCCAGCATTTT,CASVKDRTDQPQHF
few,.,TRBJ1-1,TRBV30,TGTGCCTGGAGTGTACCCCCGAGGAACGAAGCTTTCTTT,CAWSVPPRNEAFF
few,.,TRBJ2-1,TRBV28,TGTGCCAGCAGTTTGCCTAGCTTCAATGAGCAGTTCTTC,CASSLPSFNEQFF
few,TRBD1,TRBJ2-2,TRBV5-1,TGCGCCAGCAGCTTGGCAGGGGGCGCGAACACCGGGGAGCTGTTTTTT,CASSLAGGANTGELFF
few,.,TRBJ1-2,TRBV4-3,TGCGCCAGCAGCCAAGATTACGGGGAGGGTGGCTACACCTTC,CASSQDYGEGGYTF
few,.,TRBJ2-4,TRBV7-2,TGTGCCAGCAGCTTAGGGACAGCAAACATTCAGTACTTC,CASSLGTANIQYF
.,TRBD1,TRBJ2-2,TRBV7-3,TGTGCCAGCAGGGGGGACAGGGCGACCGGGGAGCTGTTTTTT,CASRGDRATGELFF
.,.,TRBJ2-2,TRBV5-1,TGCGCCAGCAGCTTTCAGGGTCCGAACACCGGGGAGCTGTTTTTT,CASSFQGPNTGELFF
few,.,TRBJ2-5,TRBV28,TGTGCCAGCAGTCAATCGACAGCCCAAGAGACCCAGTACTTC,CASSQSTAQETQYF
few,TRBD1,TRBJ2-7,TRBV7-2,TGTGCCAGCAGCTTACAACAGGGGATTGCCTACGAGCAGTACTTC,CASSLQQGIAYEQYF
.,.,TRBJ1-2,TRBV28,TGTGCCAGCAACACAGATCGGATTATCTATGGCTACACCTTC,CASNTDRIIYGYTF
.,.,TRBJ2-7,TRBV5-1,TGCGCCAGCAGCTCCACAACAGCCTCTGAGCAGTACTTC,CASSSTTASEQYF
few,.,TRBJ1-1,TRBV29-1,TGCAGCGTCCGTTCGAACACTGAAGCTTTCTTT,CSVRSNTEAFF
few,.,TRBJ2-7,TRBV5-6,TGTGCCAGCAGCTTCCTCTACGAGCAGTACTTC,CASSFLYEQYF
.,TRBD1,TRBJ1-6,TRBV5-4,TGTGCCAGCAGCTTAGGACAGGGAACTTCACCCCTCCACTTT,CASSLGQGTSPLHF
few,TRBD2,TRBJ2-1,TRBV11-1,TGTGCCAGCAGCAGACGCGCGAGGACTAGCGATGAGCAGTTCTTC,CASSRRARTSDEQFF
.,.,TRBJ2-2,TRBV18,TGTGCCAGCTCACCATTGGCGGGCGCGAACACCGGGGAGCTGTTTTTT,CASSPLAGANTGELFF
few,.,TRBJ2-4,TRBV29-1,TGCAGCGCCGGTACCAAAAACATTCAGTACTTC,CSAGTKNIQYF
few,TRBD1,TRBJ2-5,TRBV7-3,TGTGCCAGCAGCTTGGGACAGGGGGTACAAGAGACCCAGTACTTC,CASSLGQGVQETQYF
few,.,TRBJ2-4,TRBV5-1,TGCGCCAGCACCCCGACGGGGGAAAAAAACATTCAGTACTTC,CASTPTGEKNIQYF
few,.,TRBJ2-2,TRBV7-2,TGTGCCAGCAGCGCCTACCAGGGGCCCTACACCGGGGAGCTGTTTTTT,CASSAYQGPYTGELFF
few,.,TRBJ2-2,TRBV7-2,TGTGCCAGCAGACTAATGTTGACCGGGGAGCTGTTTTTT,CASRLMLTGELFF
.,TRBD2,TRBJ2-7,TRBV19,TGTGCCAGTAGTATACTAGCGGGAGACTACGAGCAGTACTTC,CASSILAGDYEQYF
.,TRBD1,TRBJ2-7,TRBV5-6,TGTGCCAGCAACCCAGGGGTTCCGGGACAGGGGAGCGAGCAGTACTTC,CASNPGVPGQGSEQYF
few,.,TRBJ1-5,TRBV27,TGTGCCAGCAAAGTGACAGAGAGCAATCAGCCCCAGCATTTT,CASKVTESNQPQHF
few,TRBD1,TRBJ1-2,TRBV15,TGTGCCACCAGCTCCTGGACAGGGGGCTATGGCTACACCTTC,CATSSWTGGYGYTF
few,.,TRBJ2-1,TRBV10-3,TGTGCCATCAGTAAGGCCGGGACTCCACTATACAATGAGCAGTTCTTC,CAISKAGTPLYNEQFF
.,TRBD1,TRBJ1-2,TRBV10-3,TGTGCCATCAGTGGTTTCGAGACAGGGGATTCGGCTGGCTACACCTTC,CAISGFETGDSAGYTF
.,.,TRBJ2-7,TRBV7-2,TGTGCCAGCAGCTCCGCCCTGCTAGCAGGTCCCTACGAGCAGTACTTC,CASSSALLAGPYEQYF
.,TRBD1,TRBJ1-1,TRBV29-1,TGCAGCGTAGACAGGGATGGTTCTGAAGCTTTCTTT,CSVDRDGSEAFF
.,.,TRBJ2-2,TRBV7-2,TGTGCCAGCACCGCCAGACAGTACACCGGGGAGCTGTTTTTT,CASTARQYTGELFF
few,.,TRBJ1-5,TRBV30,TGTGCCTGGAGTGACAGTAGCAATCAGCCCCAGCATTTT,CAWSDSSNQPQHF
few,TRBD2,TRBJ2-7,TRBV28,TGTGCCAGCAGTTTATTGATGGCGGGAGCCTACGAGCAGTACTTC,CASSLLMAGAYEQYF
.,.,TRBJ2-1,TRBV19,TGTGCCAGTAGTCCACTCAGCCCTGGCTCCCCCAGGGGCCGAGAGAGTAGGCAGTTCTTC,CASSPLSPGSPRGRESRQFF
.,.,TRBJ1-1,TRBV6-1,TGTGCCAGCACCCTCCAAAGCGGGAACACTGAAGCTTTCTTT,CASTLQSGNTEAFF
.,.,TRBJ1-4,TRBV30,TGTGCCTGGAGTGTAGGTCTGACTACTAATGAAAAACTGTTTTTT,CAWSVGLTTNEKLFF
many,.,TRBJ2-6,TRBV7-9,TGTGCCAGCAGCCACCTCAGGGTGCTTGGGGCCAACGTCCTGACTTTC,CASSHLRVLGANVLTF
few,.,TRBJ2-7,TRBV5-1,TGCGCCAGCAGCTTGGTCAGGGGCAGGGACGAGCAGTACTTC,CASSLVRGRDEQYF
.,TRBD1,TRBJ1-4,TRBV30,TGTGCCTGGACCCTTAAAACGACAGGGCGTAATGAAAAACTGTTTTTT,CAWTLKTTGRNEKLFF
few,.,TRBJ2-7,TRBV7-3,TGTGCCAGCAGTACAGGGAAGTCCTACGAGCAGTACTTC,CASSTGKSYEQYF
.,.,TRBJ1-1,TRBV30,TGTGCCTGGAGCGGCAGGGGTGTAAACACTGAAGCTTTCTTT,CAWSGRGVNTEAFF
few,TRBD1,TRBJ2-2,TRBV10-3,TGTGCCATCATGGGACAGGGTGACACCGGGGAGCTGTTTTTT,CAIMGQGDTGELFF
few,.,TRBJ1-1,TRBV28,TGTGCCAGCAGTCCCCCCAGAGGGTCGAGAGCTTTCTTT,CASSPPRGSRAFF
few,TRBD1,TRBJ2-7,TRBV19,TGTGCCAGTAAGACAGGGGGGACACCCTACGAGCAGTACTTC,CASKTGGTPYEQYF
few,.,TRBJ1-1,TRBV23-1,TGCGCCAACAAGACAGGAGGGAACACTGAAGCTTTCTTT,CANKTGGNTEAFF
.,.,TRBJ1-5,TRBV6-6,TGTGCCAGCCGAGATGGGGGGAGCAATCAGCCCCAGCATTTT,CASRDGGSNQPQHF
.,TRBD1,TRBJ2-7,TRBV28,TGTGCCAGCAATAGAGGAGGGGGGACAGGGAGCTACGAGCAGTACTTC,CASNRGGGTGSYEQYF
few,TRBD1,TRBJ2-5,TRBV28,TGTGCCAGCAGTTTCACCATAAACCGACAGGGGACCCAAGAGACCCAGTACTTC,CASSFTINRQGTQETQYF
few,.,TRBJ1-5,TRBV18,TGTGCCAGCTCACCTGCCAGGGTAGGACAGCCCCAGCATTTT,CASSPARVGQPQHF
.,.,TRBJ2-7,TRBV5-6,TGTGCCAGCAGCTTGTCTAGCTACGAGCAGTACTTC,CASSLSSYEQYF
.,TRBD1,TRBJ2-7,TRBV2,TGTGCCAGCAGTAACAGGGGGTCCTACGAGCAGTACTTC,CASSNRGSYEQYF
few,TRBD2,TRBJ2-2,TRBV5-4,TGTGCCAGCAGCTTGGCCCCTAGCGGAAACACCGGGGAGCTGTTTTTT,CASSLAPSGNTGELFF
few,.,TRBJ1-3,TRBV13,TGTGCCAGCAGCGGACTGCTAATGCCCTCTGGAAACACCATATATTTT,CASSGLLMPSGNTIYF
few,TRBD1,TRBJ1-1,TRBV30,TGTGCCTGGAGTGAGTGGACAGGGGGCCCCCACACTGAAGCTTTCTTT,CAWSEWTGGPHTEAFF
few,TRBD2,TRBJ2-2,TRBV9,TGTGCCAGCAGCGCTTCGAGTGGCGGGGGGATTAGGACCGGGGAGCTGTTTTTT,CASSASSGGGIRTGELFF
few,.,TRBJ2-7,TRBV7-8,TGTGCCAGCAGTCTTCTTTCTGTCTACGAGCAGTACTTC,CASSLLSVYEQYF
.,.,TRBJ2-6,TRBV7-9,TGTGCCAGCAGGCTTTTTTGGCGGAACTCTGGGGCCAACGTCCTGACTTTC,CASRLFWRNSGANVLTF
.,.,TRBJ1-1,TRBV28,TGTGCCACCATTAGGAACAGGAACACTGAAGCTTTCTTT,CATIRNRNTEAFF
.,.,TRBJ1-5,TRBV10-3,TGTGCCATCAGTGCGCAGGCTAATCAGCCCCAGCATTTT,CAISAQANQPQHF
.,TRBD1,TRBJ1-2,TRBV18,TGTGCCAGCTCACCTGACAGGGATCTATATGGCTACACCTTC,CASSPDRDLYGYTF